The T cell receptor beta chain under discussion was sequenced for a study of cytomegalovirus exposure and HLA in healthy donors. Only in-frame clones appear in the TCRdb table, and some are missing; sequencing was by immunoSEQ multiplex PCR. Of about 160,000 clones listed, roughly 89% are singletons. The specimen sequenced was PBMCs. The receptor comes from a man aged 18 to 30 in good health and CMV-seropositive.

The CDR3 DNA sequence: TGTGCCAGCTCAACCCAAGATGCGGGCACTGAAGCTTTCTTT. Translating gives CASSTQDAGTEAFF. This sequence joins TRBV18 and TRBJ1-1, with D unresolved. Trimming shortened V by 5 bases and J by 4 bases, and 14 bases separated the two germline ends. Germline-derived CDR1 and CDR2 are KGHSH and LQKENI. The CDR3 sequence is 14 residues long.